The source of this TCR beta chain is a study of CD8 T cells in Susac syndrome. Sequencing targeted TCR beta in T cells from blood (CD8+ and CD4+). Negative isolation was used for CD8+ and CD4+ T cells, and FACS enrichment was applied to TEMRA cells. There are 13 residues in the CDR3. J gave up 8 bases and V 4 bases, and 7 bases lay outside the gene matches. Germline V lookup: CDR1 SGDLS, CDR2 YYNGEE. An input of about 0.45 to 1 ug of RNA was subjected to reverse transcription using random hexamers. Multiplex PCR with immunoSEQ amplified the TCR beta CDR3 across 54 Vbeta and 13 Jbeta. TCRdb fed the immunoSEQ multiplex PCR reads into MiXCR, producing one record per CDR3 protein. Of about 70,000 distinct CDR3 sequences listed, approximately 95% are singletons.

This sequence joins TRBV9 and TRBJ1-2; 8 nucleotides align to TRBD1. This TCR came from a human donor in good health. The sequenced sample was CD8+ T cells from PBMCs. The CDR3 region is CASSLQGDSGYTF. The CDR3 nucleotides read TGTGCCAGCAGCCTACAGGGGGATTCGGGCTACACCTTC.